This T cell receptor beta chain was profiled in a study of regulatory T cells in long-lasting Graves disease. Through Arm-PCR of CDR3 regions and iRepertoire HTBI primers, TCR beta libraries were built. TCRdb analysed the multiplex PCR reads with MiXCR anew, one entry per CDR3 protein. Among 400,000 to 450,000 distinct CDR3 sequences, about a quarter were seen once, and the ten largest hold approximately 26%. Time point indicated: persistent/refractory GD, antithyroid drugs over 5 years with positive TRAb. From RNA extracted from PBMCs, the TCR library was made. Germline V gives CDR1 MDHEN, CDR2 SYDVKM. This CDR3 has 13 residues. Overall study results and limits: Persistent Graves' patients had lower TCR diversity than newly diagnosed ones. Small numbers of samples may have cut accuracy.

Concerning this clonotype: Its antigen is undetermined. This may come from a read error, since a much larger clone is one base off.

The TCR was taken from a female donor with Graves disease. Sequencing was performed on peripheral blood mononuclear cells (PBMCs), taken when the disease was refractory, from a patient treated with antithyroid drugs. J is TRBJ1-5 and V is TRBV28, with TRBD1 matching over 7 bases. This CDR3 is CAVARDSSQPQHF. As DNA, the CDR3 is TGTGCCGTGGCTAGGGACAGCAGTCAGCCCCAGCATTTT.